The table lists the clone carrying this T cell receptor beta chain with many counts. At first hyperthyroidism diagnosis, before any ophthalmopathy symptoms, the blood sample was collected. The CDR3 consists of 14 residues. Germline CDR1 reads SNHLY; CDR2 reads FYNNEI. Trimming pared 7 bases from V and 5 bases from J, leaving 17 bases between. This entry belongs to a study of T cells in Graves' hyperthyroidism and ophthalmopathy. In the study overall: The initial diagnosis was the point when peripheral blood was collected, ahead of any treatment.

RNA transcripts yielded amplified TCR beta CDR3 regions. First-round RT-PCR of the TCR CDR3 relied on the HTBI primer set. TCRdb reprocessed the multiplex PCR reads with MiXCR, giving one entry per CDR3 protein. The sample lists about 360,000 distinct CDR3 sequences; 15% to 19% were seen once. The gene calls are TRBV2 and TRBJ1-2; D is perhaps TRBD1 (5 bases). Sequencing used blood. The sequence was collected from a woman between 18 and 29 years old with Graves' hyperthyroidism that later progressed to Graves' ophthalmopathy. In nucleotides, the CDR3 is TGTGCCAGCACCAAGGACACCCCAGTATATGGCTACACCTTC. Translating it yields CASTKDTPVYGYTF.